A single sample gave rise to the 18 T cell receptor beta chains below, sequenced in a study of T cells after yellow fever vaccination. TCRdb processed the 5' RACE reads anew with MiXCR; each CDR3 protein has one entry. The sample yields 230,000 or so distinct CDR3 sequences, approximately 3.6% seen once. Sequencing was performed on PBMCs, taken 15 days after the yellow fever booster vaccination. Every receptor here comes from a man between 18 and 29 years old who received the YFV17D yellow fever vaccine.

This clonotype was seen at least ten times. The chain carries TRBV6-5 and TRBJ1-6; 7 positions agree with TRBD1. V shed 5 bases, J shed 9 bases, and the junction held 10 bases outside the gene matches. The CDR3 has 15 amino acids. Germline V gene data show CDR1 as MNHEY and CDR2 as SVGAGI. The CDR3 nucleotides read TGTGCCAGCAGTCCCTGGGACAGCCGGGGTTCACCCCTCCACTTT. Amino acids: CASSPWDSRGSPLHF.

This clonotype was recorded many times. The chain employs TRBV11-2 and TRBJ2-3; 9 nucleotides match TRBD2. This CDR3 is built from 19 residues. Trimming at V came to 2 bases and at J to 0 bases, leaving 12 bases not matched to a gene. CDR1 SGHAT and CDR2 FQNNGV come from the germline V gene. Written as DNA, the CDR3 is TGTGCCAGCAGCTTACCCTCACCCCTAGCGGGGACTAGCACAGATACGCAGTATTTT. It yields the protein CASSLPSPLAGTSTDTQYF.

There are many counts of this clonotype. This chain uses TRBV7-2 with TRBJ2-7; no definite D call. The CDR3 spans 11 residues. Germline values: CDR1 SGHTA, CDR2 FQGNSA. V lost 3 bases and J lost 7, with 7 bases in between. CDR3 protein: CASSLAVEQYF. CDR3 bases: TGTGCCAGCAGCTTGGCGGTTGAGCAGTACTTC.

V is TRBV7-2 and J is TRBJ2-5; 12 bases line up with TRBD2. The CDR3 is made up of 16 amino acids. The V gene's germline CDR1 is SGHTA and CDR2 FQGNSA. After removal of 3 bases from V and 7 bases from J, the junction contained 9 bases not matched to a gene. As DNA, the CDR3 is TGTGCCAGCAGCTTTTCTAGCGGGGGGGCCGGGGGGACCCAGTACTTC. This codes for CASSFSSGGAGGTQYF.

This chain connects TRBV7-2 to TRBJ2-1, with TRBD1 matching over 9 bases. The germline V gene has CDR1 SGHTA and CDR2 FQGNSA. This CDR3 comprises 13 residues. J gave up 12 bases and V 4 bases, and 7 bases lay outside the gene matches. In nucleotides, the CDR3 is TGTGCCAGCAGCTCCACAGGGGGCGCGGGGCAGTTCTTC. This gives the protein CASSSTGGAGQFF.

This clonotype was seen at least ten times. The chain uses TRBV12-3 or TRBV12-4 and TRBJ2-7, with D hard to call. V lost 5 bases and J 6 bases, leaving 11 bases between the germline ends. CDR3 length: 12 residues. CDR3 protein: CASSSTVGEQYF. Here the CDR3 DNA reads TGTGCCAGCAGTAGCACAGTGGGCGAGCAGTACTTC.

This clonotype appeared many times. The V and J genes are TRBV28 and TRBJ1-2; a weak D match, TRBD1 (6 bases). Germline assignment: CDR1 MDHEN and CDR2 SYDVKM. The CDR3 loop spans 13 amino acids. Trimming took 2 bases from V and 8 from J, leaving 12 bases between them. CDR3 DNA sequence: TGTGCCAGCAGTTTAGAATGGGGGCAGGGCTACACCTTC. Translation gives CASSLEWGQGYTF.

This clonotype was seen ten or more times. The chain joins TRBV6-2 or TRBV6-3 to TRBJ2-7, with a tentative D call TRBD1 (6 bases). The CDR3 runs 14 residues. The V gene's germline CDR1 is MNHEY and CDR2 SVGEGT. V lost 5 bases and J 3 bases, leaving 14 bases between the germline ends. CDR3 loop: CASSTLTGFYEQYF. The CDR3 DNA reads as TGTGCCAGCAGTACGCTCACAGGGTTCTACGAGCAGTACTTC.

This rearrangement joins TRBV7-8 to TRBJ1-1; 9 nucleotides line up with TRBD1. J was trimmed by 3 bases and V by 2 bases; bases with no gene match: 4. Germline CDR1 and CDR2: SGHVS and FQNEAQ. This CDR3 contains 15 residues. CDR3 nucleotides: TGTGCCAGCAGCTTACAGAGGACAGGGGACACTGAAGCTTTCTTT. Protein product: CASSLQRTGDTEAFF.

This clonotype was counted ten times or more. The chain couples TRBV5-1 to TRBJ2-7; TRBD2 matches 15 bases. Trimming took 5 bases from V and 2 from J; bases not matched to a gene: 14. This CDR3 has 19 residues. Germline V gives CDR1 SGHRS, CDR2 YFSETQ. In DNA form, the CDR3 reads TGCGCCAGCAGTACGACACCCGGGACTAGCGGGGGGCCCGCCTACGAGCAGTACTTC. This sequence encodes CASSTTPGTSGGPAYEQYF.

In its sample, this clonotype was seen many times. The J gene is TRBJ1-4, the V gene TRBV12-3 or TRBV12-4, with D possibly TRBD1 on 6 matching bases. Trimming cost V 6 bases and J 0 bases, with 20 bases left between them. This CDR3 contains 18 residues. CDR3 protein: CASSPTGTPTSTNEKLFF. CDR3 bases: TGTGCCAGCAGCCCCACAGGGACCCCCACTTCAACTAATGAAAAACTGTTTTTT.

This clonotype has at least ten counts. CDR3: CASSPMTGPHGYTF. In nucleotides, the CDR3 is TGCGCCAGCAGCCCGATGACAGGGCCCCATGGCTACACCTTC. This chain uses TRBV4-3 with TRBJ1-2; 7 nucleotides agree with TRBD1. The junction had 8 bases not matched to a gene; V was cut back by 4 bases and J by 6 bases. In germline, CDR1 is LGHNA, CDR2 YSLEER. The CDR3 sequence is 14 residues long.

This clonotype was observed many times. V gene TRBV9 combines with J gene TRBJ1-3; 11 nucleotides agree with TRBD1. The germline CDR1 and CDR2 sequences are SGDLS and YYNGEE. The V gene end was trimmed by 3 bases and the J gene end by 0 bases; junction bases not matched to a gene: 5. The CDR3 loop spans 17 amino acids. For the CDR3, the DNA is TGTGCCAGCAGCGGCTCCGGGACAGGGGGCTCTGGAAACACCATATATTTT. The encoded protein is CASSGSGTGGSGNTIYF. Together with reference TRBV9 and TRBJ1-3, the CDR3 gives the full variable domain: DSGVTQTPKHLITATGQRVTLRCSPRSGDLSVYWYQQSLDQGLQFLIQYYNGEERAKGNILERFSAQQFPDLHSELNLSSLELGDSALYFCASSGSGTGGSGNTIYFGEGSWLTVV.

At least ten counts were recorded for this clonotype. The J gene is TRBJ2-2, the V gene TRBV4-1; 11 positions match TRBD2. The CDR3 spans 16 residues. V gave up 5 bases and J gave up 4 bases; unmatched junction bases: 6. CDR1 and CDR2 from the germline V gene are MGHRA and YSYEKL. The CDR3 sequence is CASSWLAGGPTGELFF. In nucleotides, the CDR3 is TGCGCCAGCAGCTGGTTAGCGGGGGGGCCCACCGGGGAGCTGTTTTTT.

This clonotype appeared many times. This rearrangement joins TRBV27 to TRBJ1-1; D is undetermined. Germline V gives CDR1 MNHEY, CDR2 SMNVEV (reference sequence). The CDR3 is made up of 13 amino acids. Deletions cut 9 bases from V and 0 bases from J, with 11 bases between. DNA of the CDR3: TGTGCCAGGGGCTGCCACATGAACACTGAAGCTTTCTTT. Its translation: CARGCHMNTEAFF.

This clonotype was counted at least ten times. The chain employs TRBV7-9 and TRBJ2-1, with D possibly being TRBD1 or TRBD2 (6 bases each). The CDR3 totals 14 residues. Germline CDR1 reads SEHNR; CDR2 reads FQNEAQ (reference sequence). V was pared by 3 bases and J by 15 bases, with 21 bases between. The CDR3 loop reads CASSFGGQGRFGFF. CDR3 DNA: TGTGCCAGCAGCTTTGGGGGGCAGGGGAGATTCGGGTTCTTC. Complete variable domain (other parts from reference TRBV7-9 and TRBJ2-1): DTGVSQNPRHKITKRGQNVTFRCDPISEHNRLYWYRQTLGQGPEFLTYFQNEAQLEKSRLLSDRFSAERPKGSFSTLEIQRTEQGDSAMYLCASSFGGQGRFGFFGPGTRLTVL.

The V gene is TRBV23-1, the J gene TRBJ1-5; D gene uncertain. TRBV23-1 qualifies as an ORF whose function is uncertain. The V gene lost 2 bases and the J gene lost 1 base, with 6 bases spanning the gap. The length of the CDR3 is 14 residues. CDR3 nucleotide sequence: TGCGCCAGCAGTCAAAGACAAAGCAATCAGCCCCAGCATTTT. Translating it yields CASSQRQSNQPQHF.

The CDR3: CASSRHVGQGAGGELFF. CDR3 DNA: TGTGCCAGCAGTAGACATGTGGGACAGGGGGCTGGCGGGGAGCTGTTTTTT. This chain joins TRBV12-3 or TRBV12-4 and TRBJ2-2; 12 bases align to TRBD1. V lost 5 bases, J lost 7 bases, and 11 bases stayed unmatched. The CDR3 loop spans 17 amino acids.